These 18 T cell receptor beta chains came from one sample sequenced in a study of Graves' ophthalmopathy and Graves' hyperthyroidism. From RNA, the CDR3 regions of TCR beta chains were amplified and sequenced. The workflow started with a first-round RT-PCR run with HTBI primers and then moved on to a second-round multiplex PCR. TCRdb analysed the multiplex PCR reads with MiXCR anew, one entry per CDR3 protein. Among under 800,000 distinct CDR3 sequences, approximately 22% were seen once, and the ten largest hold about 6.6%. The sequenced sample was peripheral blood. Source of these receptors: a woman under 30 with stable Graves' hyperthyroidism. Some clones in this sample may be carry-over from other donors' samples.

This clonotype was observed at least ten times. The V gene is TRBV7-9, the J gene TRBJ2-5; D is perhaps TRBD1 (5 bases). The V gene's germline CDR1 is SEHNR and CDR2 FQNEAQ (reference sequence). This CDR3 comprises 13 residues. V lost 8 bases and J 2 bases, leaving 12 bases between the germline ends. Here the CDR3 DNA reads TGTGCCAGCCGAGACAGAAATCAAGAGACCCAGTACTTC. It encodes CASRDRNQETQYF.

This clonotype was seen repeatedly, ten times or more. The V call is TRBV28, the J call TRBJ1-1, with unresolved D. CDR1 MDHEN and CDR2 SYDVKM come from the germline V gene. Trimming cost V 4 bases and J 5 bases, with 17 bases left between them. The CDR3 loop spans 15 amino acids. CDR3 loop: CASSYVRTFKTEAFF. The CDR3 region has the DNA TGTGCCAGCAGTTACGTCCGGACCTTTAAGACTGAAGCTTTCTTT.

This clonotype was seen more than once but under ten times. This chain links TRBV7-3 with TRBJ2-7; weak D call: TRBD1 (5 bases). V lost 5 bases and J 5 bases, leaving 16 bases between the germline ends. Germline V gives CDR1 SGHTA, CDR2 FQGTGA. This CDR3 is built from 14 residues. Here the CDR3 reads CASSPGNSINEQYF. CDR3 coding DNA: TGTGCCAGCAGCCCAGGGAATTCCATCAACGAGCAGTACTTC.

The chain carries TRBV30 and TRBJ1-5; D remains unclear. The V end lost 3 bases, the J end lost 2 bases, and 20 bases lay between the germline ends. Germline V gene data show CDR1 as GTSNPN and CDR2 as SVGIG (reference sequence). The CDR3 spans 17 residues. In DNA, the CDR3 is TGTGCCTGGAGCGAGACCTCTCGTAGGGTTGGCAATCAGCCCCAGCATTTT. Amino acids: CAWSETSRRVGNQPQHF. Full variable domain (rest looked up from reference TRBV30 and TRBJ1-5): SQTIHQWPATLVQPVGSPLSLECTVEGTSNPNLYWYRQAAGRGLQLLFYSVGIGQISSEVPQNLSASRPQDRQFILSSKKLLLSDSGFYLCAWSETSRRVGNQPQHFGDGTRLSIL.

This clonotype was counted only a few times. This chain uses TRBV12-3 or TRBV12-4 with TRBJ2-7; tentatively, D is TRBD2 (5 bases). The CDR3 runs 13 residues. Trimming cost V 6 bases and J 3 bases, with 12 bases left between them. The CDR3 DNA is TGTGCCAGCAGCCCCCCCGGGGACTACGAGCAGTACTTC. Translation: CASSPPGDYEQYF.

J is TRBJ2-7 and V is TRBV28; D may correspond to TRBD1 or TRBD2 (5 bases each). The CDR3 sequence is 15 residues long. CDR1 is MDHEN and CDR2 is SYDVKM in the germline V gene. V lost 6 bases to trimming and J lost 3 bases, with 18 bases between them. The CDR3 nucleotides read TGTGCCAGCAGGCCTAGGGTGGGGGTACGCTACGAGCAGTACTTC. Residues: CASRPRVGVRYEQYF.

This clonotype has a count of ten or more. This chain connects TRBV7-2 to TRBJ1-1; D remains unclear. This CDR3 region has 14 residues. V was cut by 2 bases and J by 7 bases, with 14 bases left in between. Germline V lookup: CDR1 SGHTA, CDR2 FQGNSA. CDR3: CASSLRHITYEAFF. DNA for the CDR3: TGTGCCAGCAGCTTACGGCATATTACGTATGAAGCTTTCTTT. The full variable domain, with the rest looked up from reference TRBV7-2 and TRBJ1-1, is GAGVSQSPSNKVTEKGKDVELRCDPISGHTALYWYRQSLGQGLEFLIYFQGNSAPDKSGLPSDRFSAERTGGSVSTLTIQRTQQEDSAVYLCASSLRHITYEAFFGQGTRLTVV.

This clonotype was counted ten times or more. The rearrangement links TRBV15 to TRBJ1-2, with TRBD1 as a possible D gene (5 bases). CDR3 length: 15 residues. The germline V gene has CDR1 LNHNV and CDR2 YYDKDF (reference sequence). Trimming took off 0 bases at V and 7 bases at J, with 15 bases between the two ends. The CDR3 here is CATSRDLGRESGYTF. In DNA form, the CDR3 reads TGTGCCACCAGCAGAGATCTCGGCAGGGAGTCTGGCTACACCTTC.

In nucleotides, the CDR3 is TGCGCCAGCAGCGAAGGGTCCCTTTGGACAGGGCGGGATCAGCCCCAGCATTTT. Protein: CASSEGSLWTGRDQPQHF. The rearrangement links TRBV4-1 to TRBJ1-5; TRBD1 matches 8 bases. Unmatched junction bases numbered 17, after V lost 5 bases and J lost 5 bases. CDR1 and CDR2 (germline): MGHRA, YSYEKL. The CDR3 has 18 residues.

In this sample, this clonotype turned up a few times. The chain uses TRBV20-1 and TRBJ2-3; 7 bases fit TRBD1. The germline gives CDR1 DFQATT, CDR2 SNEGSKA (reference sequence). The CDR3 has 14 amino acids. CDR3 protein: CSGRDRILTDTQYF. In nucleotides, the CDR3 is TGCAGCGGCCGGGACAGAATTTTGACAGATACGCAGTATTTT.

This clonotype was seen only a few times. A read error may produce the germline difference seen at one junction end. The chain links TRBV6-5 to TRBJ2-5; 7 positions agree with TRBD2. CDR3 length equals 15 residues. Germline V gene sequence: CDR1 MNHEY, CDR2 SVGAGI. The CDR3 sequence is CASRYSGGSGETQYF. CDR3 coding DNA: TGTGCCAGCAGGTACTCTGGCGGGAGCGGGGAGACCCAGTACTTC.

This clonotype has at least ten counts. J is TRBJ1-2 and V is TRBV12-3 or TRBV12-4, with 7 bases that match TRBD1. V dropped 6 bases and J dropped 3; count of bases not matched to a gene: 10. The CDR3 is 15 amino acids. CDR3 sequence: CASSRTTGRDYGYTF. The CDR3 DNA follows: TGTGCCAGCAGCCGAACGACAGGGAGGGACTATGGCTACACCTTC.

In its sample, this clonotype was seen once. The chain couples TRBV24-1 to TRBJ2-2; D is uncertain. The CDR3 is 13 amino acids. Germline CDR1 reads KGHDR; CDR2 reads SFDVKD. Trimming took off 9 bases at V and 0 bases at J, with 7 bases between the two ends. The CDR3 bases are TGTGCCACCCTCGAGGCGAACACCGGGGAGCTGTTTTTT. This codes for CATLEANTGELFF.

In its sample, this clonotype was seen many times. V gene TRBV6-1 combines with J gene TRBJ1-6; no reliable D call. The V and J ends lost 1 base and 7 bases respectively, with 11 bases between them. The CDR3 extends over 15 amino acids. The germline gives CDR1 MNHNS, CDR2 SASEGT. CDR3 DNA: TGTGCCAGCAGTGAAGGTTGGGTCGAGAATTCACCCCTCCACTTT. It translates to CASSEGWVENSPLHF.

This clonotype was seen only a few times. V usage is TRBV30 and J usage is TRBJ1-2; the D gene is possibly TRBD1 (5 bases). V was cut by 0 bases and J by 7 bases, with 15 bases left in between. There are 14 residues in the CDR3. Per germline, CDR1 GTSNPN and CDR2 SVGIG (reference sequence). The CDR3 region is CAWSVEGAMFGYTF. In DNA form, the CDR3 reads TGTGCCTGGAGTGTTGAAGGGGCTATGTTTGGCTACACCTTC.

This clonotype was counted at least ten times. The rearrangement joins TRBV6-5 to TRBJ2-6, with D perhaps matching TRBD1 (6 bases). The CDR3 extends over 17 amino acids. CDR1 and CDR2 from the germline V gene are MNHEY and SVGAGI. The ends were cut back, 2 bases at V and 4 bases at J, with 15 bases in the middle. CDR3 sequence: CASSYHLGAAGANVLTF. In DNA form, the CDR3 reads TGTGCCAGCAGTTACCACCTGGGGGCCGCGGGGGCCAACGTCCTGACTTTC.

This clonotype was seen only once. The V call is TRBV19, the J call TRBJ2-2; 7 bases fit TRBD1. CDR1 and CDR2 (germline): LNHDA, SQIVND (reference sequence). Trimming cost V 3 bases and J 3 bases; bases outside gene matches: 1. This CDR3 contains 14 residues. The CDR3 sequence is CASSIGTDTGELFF. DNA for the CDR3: TGTGCCAGTAGTATTGGGACAGACACCGGGGAGCTGTTTTTT.

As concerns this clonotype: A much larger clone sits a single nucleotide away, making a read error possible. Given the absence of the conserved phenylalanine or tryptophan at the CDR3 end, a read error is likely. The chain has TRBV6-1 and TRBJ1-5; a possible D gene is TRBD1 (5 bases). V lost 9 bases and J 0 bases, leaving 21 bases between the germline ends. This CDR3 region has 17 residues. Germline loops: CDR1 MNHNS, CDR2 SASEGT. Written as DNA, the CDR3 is TGTGCCAGTAGACAGAAGAAGAGCCTGTATAGCAATCAGCCCCAGCATTCT. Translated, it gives CASRQKKSLYSNQPQHS.